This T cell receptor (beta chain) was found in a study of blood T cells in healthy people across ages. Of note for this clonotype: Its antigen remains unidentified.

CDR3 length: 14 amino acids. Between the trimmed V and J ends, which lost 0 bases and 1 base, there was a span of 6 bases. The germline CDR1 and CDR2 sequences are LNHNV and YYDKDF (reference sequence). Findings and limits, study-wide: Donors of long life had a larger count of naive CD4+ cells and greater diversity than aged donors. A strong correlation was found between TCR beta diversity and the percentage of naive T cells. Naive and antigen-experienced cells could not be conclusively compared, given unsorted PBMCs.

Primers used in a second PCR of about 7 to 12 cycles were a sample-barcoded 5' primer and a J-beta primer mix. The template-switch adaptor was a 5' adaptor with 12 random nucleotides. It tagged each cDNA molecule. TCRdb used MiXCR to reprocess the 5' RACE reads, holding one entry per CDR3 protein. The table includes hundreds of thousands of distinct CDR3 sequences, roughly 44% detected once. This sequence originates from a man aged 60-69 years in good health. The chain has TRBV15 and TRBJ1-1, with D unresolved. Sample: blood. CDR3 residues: CATSRDLQNTEAFF. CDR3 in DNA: TGTGCCACCAGCAGAGATCTACAGAACACTGAAGCTTTCTTT.